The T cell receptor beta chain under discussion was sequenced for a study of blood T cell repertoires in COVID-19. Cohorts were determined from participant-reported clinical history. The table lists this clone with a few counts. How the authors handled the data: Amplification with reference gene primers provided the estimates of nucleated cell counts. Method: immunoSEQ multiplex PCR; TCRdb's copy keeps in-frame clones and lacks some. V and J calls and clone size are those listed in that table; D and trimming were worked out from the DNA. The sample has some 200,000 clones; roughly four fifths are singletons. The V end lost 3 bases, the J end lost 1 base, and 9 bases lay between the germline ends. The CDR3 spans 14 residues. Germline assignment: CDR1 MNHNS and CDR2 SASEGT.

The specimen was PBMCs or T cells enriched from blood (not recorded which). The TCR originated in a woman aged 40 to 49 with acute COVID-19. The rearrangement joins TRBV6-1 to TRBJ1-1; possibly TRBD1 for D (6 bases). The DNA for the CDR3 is TGTGCCAGCAGTGAGAGGGGGAGGAACACTGAAGCTTTCTTT. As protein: CASSERGRNTEAFF.